This TCR beta chain was profiled in a study of human T cells and chemical hapten exposure. Study details: Patients were given diphenylcyclopropenone on the scalp weekly across the approximately 25-week study. Mostly female, the patients presented with alopecia areata, totalis or universalis.

The length of the CDR3 is 16 residues. Trimming took 5 bases from V and 4 from J; bases not matched to a gene: 12. The germline V gene has CDR1 SEHNR and CDR2 FQNEAQ (reference sequence). TCRdb reanalysed the RACE reads using MiXCR and keeps one entry per CDR3 protein. The table has approximately 160,000 distinct CDR3 sequences, about 30% seen once. This sample's time point: patch test 3, about 24 weeks after DPC sensitization. Stated treatment: therapeutic diphenylcyclopropenone sensitization with weekly scalp DPC. Drawing of blood took place ahead of applying each patch test. A remark on this clonotype: No antigen is known for it.

Study results and limitations: Among TCRs, those above 1 in 1000 frequency were unaffected by DPC sensitization.

V usage is TRBV7-9 and J usage is TRBJ2-3; 7 nucleotides agree with TRBD1. The sample was whole blood, taken in connection with sensitization to the hapten diphenylcyclopropenone (DPC). The origin of this receptor is a woman aged 18-29 years with alopecia areata. Some clones in this sample may be carry-over from other donors' samples. The DNA for the CDR3 is TGTGCCAGCAGCCCGCGCACAGGGGTCGGGGCAGATACGCAGTATTTT. Translation: CASSPRTGVGADTQYF.